A single T cell receptor beta chain is shown here with its context. Its antigen is undetermined. The data derive from a study of CD8+ T cells in alopecia areata. The study, taken as a whole, reports: In lesional scalp, particularly from alopecia totalis/universalis, clonality was higher than in normal scalp.

The CDR3 length is 15 residues. In germline, CDR1 is MNHNS, CDR2 SASEGT. V shed 6 bases and J shed 4 bases, with 18 bases lying between them. It was cDNA, reverse transcribed from extracted RNA, that served as the sequencing template. Measured with immunoSEQ multiplex PCR; TCRdb has only the in-frame clones, and not every one. The repertoire holds about 140,000 clones, with approximately 49% as singletons. This sequence joins TRBV6-1 and TRBJ2-5; D may match TRBD1 or TRBD2 (6 bases each). The receptor was derived from a human donor with alopecia areata. The specimen comprised CD4+ T cells sorted from blood, sampled at week 0. DNA of the CDR3: TGTGCCAGCAGACTACTAGGAGGGGGGCCAGAGACCCAGTACTTC. It encodes CASRLLGGGPETQYF.